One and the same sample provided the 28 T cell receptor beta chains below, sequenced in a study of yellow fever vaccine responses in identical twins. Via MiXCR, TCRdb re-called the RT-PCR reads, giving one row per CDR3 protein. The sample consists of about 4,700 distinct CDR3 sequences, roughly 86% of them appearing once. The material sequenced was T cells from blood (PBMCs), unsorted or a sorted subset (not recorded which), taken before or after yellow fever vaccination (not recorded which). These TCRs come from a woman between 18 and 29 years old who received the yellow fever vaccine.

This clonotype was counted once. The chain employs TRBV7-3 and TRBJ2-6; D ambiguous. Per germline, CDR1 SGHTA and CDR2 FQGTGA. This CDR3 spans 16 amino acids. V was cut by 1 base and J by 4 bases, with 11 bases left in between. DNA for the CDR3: TGTGCCAGCAGCTTAAGTGGGGTGACGGGGGCCAACGTCCTGACTTTC. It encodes CASSLSGVTGANVLTF.

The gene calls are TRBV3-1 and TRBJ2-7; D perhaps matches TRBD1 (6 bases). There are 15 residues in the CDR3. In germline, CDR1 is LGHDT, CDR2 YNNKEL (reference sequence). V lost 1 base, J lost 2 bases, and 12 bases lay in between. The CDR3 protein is CASSQAQTGPYEQYF. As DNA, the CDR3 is TGTGCCAGCAGCCAAGCACAGACAGGACCCTACGAGCAGTACTTC.

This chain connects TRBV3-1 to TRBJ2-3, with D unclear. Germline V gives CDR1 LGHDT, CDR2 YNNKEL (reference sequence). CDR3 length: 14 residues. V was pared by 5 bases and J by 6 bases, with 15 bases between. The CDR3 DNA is TGTGCCAGCAGCGTGAATTTAGGTTTGGATACGCAGTATTTT. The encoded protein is CASSVNLGLDTQYF.

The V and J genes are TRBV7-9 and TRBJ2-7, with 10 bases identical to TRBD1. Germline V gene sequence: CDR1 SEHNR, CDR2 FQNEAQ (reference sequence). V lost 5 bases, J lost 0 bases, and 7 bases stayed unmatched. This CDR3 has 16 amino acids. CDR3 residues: CASSPPGQGSSYEQYF. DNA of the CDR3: TGTGCCAGCAGCCCGCCGGGACAGGGGTCCTCCTACGAGCAGTACTTC. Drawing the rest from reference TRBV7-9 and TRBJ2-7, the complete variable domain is DTGVSQNPRHKITKRGQNVTFRCDPISEHNRLYWYRQTLGQGPEFLTYFQNEAQLEKSRLLSDRFSAERPKGSFSTLEIQRTEQGDSAMYLCASSPPGQGSSYEQYFGPGTRLTVT.

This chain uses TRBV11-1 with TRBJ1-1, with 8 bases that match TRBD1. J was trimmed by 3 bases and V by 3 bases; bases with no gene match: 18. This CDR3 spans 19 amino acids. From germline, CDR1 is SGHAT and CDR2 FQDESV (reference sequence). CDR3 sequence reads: CASSFSRKGQGIMDTEAFF. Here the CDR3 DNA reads TGTGCCAGCAGCTTTTCAAGAAAAGGACAGGGAATTATGGACACTGAAGCTTTCTTT.

The CDR3 loop reads CASRQDSVFGNTIYF. Written as DNA, the CDR3 is TGCGCCAGCAGGCAAGACAGCGTTTTTGGAAACACCATATATTTT. The chain carries TRBV10-1 and TRBJ1-3; a weak D match, TRBD1 (5 bases). V was clipped by 6 bases and J by 3 bases, with 15 bases between them. The CDR3 sequence is 15 residues long. Per germline, CDR1 WNHNN and CDR2 SYGVQD (reference sequence).

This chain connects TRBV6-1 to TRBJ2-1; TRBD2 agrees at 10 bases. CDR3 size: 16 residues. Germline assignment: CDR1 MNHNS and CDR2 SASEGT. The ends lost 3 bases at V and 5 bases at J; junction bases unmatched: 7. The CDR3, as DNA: TGTGCCAGCAGTGAGGCTAGCGGGAGCGCCAACAATGAGCAGTTCTTC. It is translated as CASSEASGSANNEQFF.

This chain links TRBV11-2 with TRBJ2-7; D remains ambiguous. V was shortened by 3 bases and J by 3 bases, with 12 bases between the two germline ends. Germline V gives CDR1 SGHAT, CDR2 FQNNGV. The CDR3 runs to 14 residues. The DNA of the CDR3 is TGTGCCAGCAGCTTCGATTTTAGCAGCTACGAGCAGTACTTC. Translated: CASSFDFSSYEQYF.

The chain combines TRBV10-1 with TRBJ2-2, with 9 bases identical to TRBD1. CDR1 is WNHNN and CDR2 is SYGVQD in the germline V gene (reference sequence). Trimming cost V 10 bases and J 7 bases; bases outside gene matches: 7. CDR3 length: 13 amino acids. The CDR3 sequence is CATRDRADGELFF. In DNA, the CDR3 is TGCGCCACCAGGGACAGGGCGGACGGGGAGCTGTTTTTT.

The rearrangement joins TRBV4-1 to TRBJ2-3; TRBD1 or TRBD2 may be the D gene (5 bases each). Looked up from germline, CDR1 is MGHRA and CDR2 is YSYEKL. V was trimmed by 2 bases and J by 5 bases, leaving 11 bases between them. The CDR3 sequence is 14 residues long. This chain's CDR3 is CASSQRFGGDTQYF. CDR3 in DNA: TGCGCCAGCAGCCAAAGGTTTGGGGGAGATACGCAGTATTTT.

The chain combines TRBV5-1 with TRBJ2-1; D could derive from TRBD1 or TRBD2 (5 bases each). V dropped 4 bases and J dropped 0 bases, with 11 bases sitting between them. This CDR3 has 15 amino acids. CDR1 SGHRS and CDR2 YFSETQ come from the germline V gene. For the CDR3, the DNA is TGCGCCAGCAGCCGGGACGTTGTCTCCTACAATGAGCAGTTCTTC. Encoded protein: CASSRDVVSYNEQFF.

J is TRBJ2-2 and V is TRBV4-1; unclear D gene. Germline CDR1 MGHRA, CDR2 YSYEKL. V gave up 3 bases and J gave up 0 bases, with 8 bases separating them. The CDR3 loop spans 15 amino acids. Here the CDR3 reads CASSHLAPNTGELFF. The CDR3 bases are TGCGCCAGCAGCCACTTAGCACCGAACACCGGGGAGCTGTTTTTT.

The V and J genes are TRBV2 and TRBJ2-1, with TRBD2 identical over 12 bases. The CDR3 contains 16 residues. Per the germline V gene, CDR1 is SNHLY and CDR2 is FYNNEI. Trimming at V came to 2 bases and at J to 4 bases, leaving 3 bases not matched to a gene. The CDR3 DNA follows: TGTGCCAGCAGTGAACCGGGACTAGCGGGTTACAATGAGCAGTTCTTC. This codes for CASSEPGLAGYNEQFF.

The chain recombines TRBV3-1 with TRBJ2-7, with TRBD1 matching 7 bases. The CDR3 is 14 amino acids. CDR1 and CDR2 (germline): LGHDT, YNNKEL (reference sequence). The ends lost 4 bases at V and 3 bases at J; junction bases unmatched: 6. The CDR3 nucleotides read TGTGCCAGCAGCCCCGACAGGGTTCACTACGAGCAGTACTTC. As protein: CASSPDRVHYEQYF.

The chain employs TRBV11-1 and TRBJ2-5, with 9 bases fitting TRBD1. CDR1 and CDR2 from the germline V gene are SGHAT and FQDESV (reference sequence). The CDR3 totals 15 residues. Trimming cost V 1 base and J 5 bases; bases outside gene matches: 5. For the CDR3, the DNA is TGTGCCAGCAGCTTAGTTGGACAGGGGTCGGAGACCCAGTACTTC. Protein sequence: CASSLVGQGSETQYF.

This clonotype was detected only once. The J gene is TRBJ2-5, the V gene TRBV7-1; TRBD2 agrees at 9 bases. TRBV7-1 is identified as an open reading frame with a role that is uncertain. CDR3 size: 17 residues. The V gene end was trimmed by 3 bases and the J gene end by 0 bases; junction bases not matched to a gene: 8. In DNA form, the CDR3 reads TGTGCCAGCAGCTCGAGTTTAGCGGGAGTGGACCAAGAGACCCAGTACTTC. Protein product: CASSSSLAGVDQETQYF.

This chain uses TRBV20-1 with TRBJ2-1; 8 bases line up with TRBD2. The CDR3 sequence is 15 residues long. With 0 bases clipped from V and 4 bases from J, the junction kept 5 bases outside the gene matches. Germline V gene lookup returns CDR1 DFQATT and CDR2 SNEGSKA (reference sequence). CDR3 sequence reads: CSARDVTSEYNEQFF. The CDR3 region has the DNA TGCAGTGCTAGAGATGTGACTAGCGAATACAATGAGCAGTTCTTC.

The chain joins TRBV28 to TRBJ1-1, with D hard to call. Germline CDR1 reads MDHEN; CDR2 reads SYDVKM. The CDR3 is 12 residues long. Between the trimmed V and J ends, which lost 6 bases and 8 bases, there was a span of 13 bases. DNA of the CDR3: TGTGCCAGCAGCGAGACCAGGTTGGAAGCTTTCTTT. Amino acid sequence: CASSETRLEAFF.

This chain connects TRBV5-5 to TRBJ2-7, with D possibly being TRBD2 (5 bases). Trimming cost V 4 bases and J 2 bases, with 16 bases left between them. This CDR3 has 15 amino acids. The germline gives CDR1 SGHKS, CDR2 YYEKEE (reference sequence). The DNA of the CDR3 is TGTGCCAGCAGCCCGGTGGGAGCAGCCACCTACGAGCAGTACTTC. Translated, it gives CASSPVGAATYEQYF. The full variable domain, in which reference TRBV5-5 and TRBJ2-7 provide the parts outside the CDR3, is DAGVTQSPTHLIKTRGQQVTLRCSPISGHKSVSWYQQVLGQGPQFIFQYYEKEERGRGNFPDRFSARQFPNYSSELNVNALLLGDSALYLCASSPVGAATYEQYFGPGTRLTVT.

DNA for the CDR3: TGTGCCAGCAGCTTAAATCGACACCCACCCGCCGGGGAGCTGTTTTTT. Protein: CASSLNRHPPAGELFF. The chain combines TRBV11-3 with TRBJ2-2; unclear D gene. Between the trimmed V and J ends, which lost 2 bases and 6 bases, there was a span of 16 bases. Germline values: CDR1 SGHNT, CDR2 YENEEA. This CDR3 region has 16 residues.

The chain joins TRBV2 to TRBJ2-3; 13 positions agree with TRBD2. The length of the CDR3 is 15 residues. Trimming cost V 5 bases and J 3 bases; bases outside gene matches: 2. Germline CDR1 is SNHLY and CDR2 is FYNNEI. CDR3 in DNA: TGTGCCAGCAGTCGGACTAGCGGGAGTACAGATACGCAGTATTTT. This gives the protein CASSRTSGSTDTQYF. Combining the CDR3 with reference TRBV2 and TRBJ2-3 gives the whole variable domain EPEVTQTPSHQVTQMGQEVILRCVPISNHLYFYWYRQILGQKVEFLVSFYNNEISEKSEIFDDQFSVERPDGSNFTLKIRSTKLEDSAMYFCASSRTSGSTDTQYFGPGTRLTVL.

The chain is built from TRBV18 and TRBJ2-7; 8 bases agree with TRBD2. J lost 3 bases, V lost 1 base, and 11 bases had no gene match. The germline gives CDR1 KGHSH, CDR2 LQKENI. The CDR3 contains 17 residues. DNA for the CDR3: TGTGCCAGCTCACCACTCCCCCCGGGGGGGCCACTCTACGAGCAGTACTTC. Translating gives CASSPLPPGGPLYEQYF.

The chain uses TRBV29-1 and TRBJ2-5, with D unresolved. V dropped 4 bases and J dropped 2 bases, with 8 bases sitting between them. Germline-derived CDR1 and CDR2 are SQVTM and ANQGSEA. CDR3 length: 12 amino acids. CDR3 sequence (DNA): TGCAGCGTTGTCCACAGTCAAGAGACCCAGTACTTC. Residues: CSVVHSQETQYF.

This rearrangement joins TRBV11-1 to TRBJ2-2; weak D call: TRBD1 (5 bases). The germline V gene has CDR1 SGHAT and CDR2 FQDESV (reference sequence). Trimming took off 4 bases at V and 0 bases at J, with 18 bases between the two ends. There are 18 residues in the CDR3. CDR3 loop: CASSYPPGRDSNTGELFF. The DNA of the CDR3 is TGTGCCAGCAGCTACCCCCCGGGCAGGGATTCGAACACCGGGGAGCTGTTTTTT.

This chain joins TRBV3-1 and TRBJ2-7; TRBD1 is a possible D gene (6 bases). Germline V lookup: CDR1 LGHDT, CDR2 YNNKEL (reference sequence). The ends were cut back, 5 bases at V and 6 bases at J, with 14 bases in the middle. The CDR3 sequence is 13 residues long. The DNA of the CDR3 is TGTGCCAGCAGCGAGTGGACAGCCGGCGAGCAGTACTTC. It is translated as CASSEWTAGEQYF.

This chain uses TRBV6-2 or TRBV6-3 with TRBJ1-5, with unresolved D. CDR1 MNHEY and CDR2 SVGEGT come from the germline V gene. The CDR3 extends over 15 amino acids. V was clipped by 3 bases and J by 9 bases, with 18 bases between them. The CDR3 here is CASSYWFLLDRPQHF. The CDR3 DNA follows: TGTGCCAGCAGTTATTGGTTTCTTCTCGATCGGCCCCAGCATTTT.

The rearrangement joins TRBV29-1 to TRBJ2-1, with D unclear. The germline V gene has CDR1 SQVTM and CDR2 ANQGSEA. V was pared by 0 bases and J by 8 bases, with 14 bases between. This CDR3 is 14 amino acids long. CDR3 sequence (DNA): TGCAGCGTTGAAGATCAACCGAGTTACGATGAGCAGTTCTTC. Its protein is CSVEDQPSYDEQFF.

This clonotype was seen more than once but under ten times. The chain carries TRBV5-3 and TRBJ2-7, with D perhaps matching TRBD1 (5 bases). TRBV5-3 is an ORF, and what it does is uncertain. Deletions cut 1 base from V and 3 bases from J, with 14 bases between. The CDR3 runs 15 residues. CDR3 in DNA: TGTGCCAGAAGCTTGAACTTCAGGGCTAGCTACGAGCAGTACTTC. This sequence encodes CARSLNFRASYEQYF.